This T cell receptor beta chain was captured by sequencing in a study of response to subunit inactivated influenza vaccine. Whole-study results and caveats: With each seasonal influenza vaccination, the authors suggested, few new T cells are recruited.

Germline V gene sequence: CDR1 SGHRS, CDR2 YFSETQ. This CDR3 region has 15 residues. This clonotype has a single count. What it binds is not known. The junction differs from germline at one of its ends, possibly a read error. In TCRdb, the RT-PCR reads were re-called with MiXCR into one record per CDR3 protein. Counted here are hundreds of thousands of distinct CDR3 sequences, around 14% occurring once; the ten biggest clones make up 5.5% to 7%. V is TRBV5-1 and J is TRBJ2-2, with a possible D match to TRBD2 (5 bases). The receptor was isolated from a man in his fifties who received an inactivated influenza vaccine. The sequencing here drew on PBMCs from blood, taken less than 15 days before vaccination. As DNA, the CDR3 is TGCGCCAGCAGCTTGGCCGGGAAGAACACCGGGGTGCTGTTTTTT. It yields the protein CASSLAGKNTGVLFF. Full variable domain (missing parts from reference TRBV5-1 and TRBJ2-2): KAGVTQTPRYLIKTRGQQVTLSCSPISGHRSVSWYQQTPGQGLQFLFEYFSETQRNKGNFPGRFSGRQFSNSRSEMNVSTLELGDSALYLCASSLAGKNTGVLFFGEGSRLTVL.